The present entry profiles one TCR beta chain with its context. The sample is drawn from a study of blood T cells in healthy people across ages. Drawing of peripheral blood yielded ten milliliters from each donor. Sample-barcoded 5' priming and a J-beta primer mix drove a second PCR of 7 to 11 cycles. MiXCR, run by TCRdb on the 5' RACE reads, gives a single entry per CDR3 protein. The table shows some 1.5 million distinct CDR3 sequences, with approximately 30% occurring only once. The sequenced material came from blood. The sequence derives from a woman in her 30s in good health.

Written as DNA, the CDR3 is TGTGCCAGCAGTTACCCAGGGGGCTACAATGAGCAGTTCTTC. Encoded protein: CASSYPGGYNEQFF. The chain carries TRBV6-5 and TRBJ2-1; 7 bases fit TRBD1. This CDR3 has 14 amino acids. The trim removed 2 bases at V and 3 bases at J, leaving 1 base unmatched. From germline, CDR1 is MNHEY and CDR2 SVGAGI.